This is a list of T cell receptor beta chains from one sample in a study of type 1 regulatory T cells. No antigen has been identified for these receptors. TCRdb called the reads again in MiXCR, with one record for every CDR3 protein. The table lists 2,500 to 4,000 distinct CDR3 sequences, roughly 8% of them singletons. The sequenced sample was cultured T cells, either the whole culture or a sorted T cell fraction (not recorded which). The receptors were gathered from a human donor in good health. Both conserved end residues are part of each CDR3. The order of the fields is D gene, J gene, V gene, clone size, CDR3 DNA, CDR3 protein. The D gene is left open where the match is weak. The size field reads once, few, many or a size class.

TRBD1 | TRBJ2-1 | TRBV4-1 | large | TGCGCCAGCAGCCAAGATCAGACAGGGTGGAATGAGCAGTTCTTC | CASSQDQTGWNEQFF
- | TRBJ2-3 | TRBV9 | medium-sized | TGTGCCAGCAGCGTAGCAGGGCGCAACCGCCCCGATACGCAGTATTTT | CASSVAGRNRPDTQYF
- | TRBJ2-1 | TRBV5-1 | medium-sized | TGCGCCAGCAGCTCTCAAACGGGGAGTTACAATGAGCAGTTCTTC | CASSSQTGSYNEQFF
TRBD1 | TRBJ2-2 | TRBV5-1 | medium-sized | TGCGCCAGCAGCAGGGGCCGGGACAGGGGGCGCGGCACCGGGGAGCTGTTTTTT | CASSRGRDRGRGTGELFF
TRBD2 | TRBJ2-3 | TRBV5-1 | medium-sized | TGCGCCAGCAGCTTTGGACTAGCGGGAGGCACAGATACGCAGTATTTT | CASSFGLAGGTDTQYF
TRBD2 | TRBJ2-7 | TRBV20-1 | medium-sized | TGCAGTGCTAGAAGTCCTAGCGGGACTCCCTACGAGCAGTACTTC | CSARSPSGTPYEQYF
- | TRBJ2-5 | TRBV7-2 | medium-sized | TGTGCCAGCAGCTTTGCGTCCCAAGAGACCCAGTACTTC | CASSFASQETQYF
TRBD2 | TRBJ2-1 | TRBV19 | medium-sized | TGTGCCAGTAGTAATCTAGCGGGAGATCACGTTGGGAGTGAGCAGTTCTTC | CASSNLAGDHVGSEQFF
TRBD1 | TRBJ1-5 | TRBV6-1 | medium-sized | TGTGCCAGCTCACAGGGGGATCAGCCCCAGCATTTT | CASSQGDQPQHF
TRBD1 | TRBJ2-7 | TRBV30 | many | TGTGCCTGGAGTATTCCAGGGGGCGCATCCTACGAGCAGTACTTC | CAWSIPGGASYEQYF
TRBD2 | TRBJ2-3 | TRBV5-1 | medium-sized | TGCGCCAGCAGCTTGGGCGTGCGAGCGGGGGGGTCCACAGATACGCAGTATTTT | CASSLGVRAGGSTDTQYF